Reported below is one T cell receptor beta chain. No antigen is known for it. This sample includes further DNA sequences coding for the same CDR3. The data are from a study of cytomegalovirus exposure and HLA in healthy donors. Notes on the study in general: Later on, a genetic analysis was performed. It linked a missense variant in DCLRE1C with V- and J-gene trimming of TCR beta.

The CDR3 has 16 residues. V lost 1 base, J lost 0 bases, and 3 bases stayed unmatched. The germline V gene has CDR1 LNHDA and CDR2 SQIVND (reference sequence). Healthy people donating bone marrow made up the donors. These donors counted as nominally healthy when sampled, but unrecorded immune exposures were likely. 13 Jbeta primers and 60 Vbeta primers were used for the PCR. In the source study's methods: An analysis that came later counted roughly 80 million unique TCR beta chains, approximately 11 million shared. Sequencing used immunoSEQ multiplex PCR; TCRdb keeps in-frame clones, though not all of them. From that table come the V and J calls and clone size; the DNA was used to work out D and trimming. The table lists 200,000 to 250,000 clones, approximately 82% of them singletons.

Sequences were obtained from PBMCs. This sequence originates from a man younger than 35 in good health and CMV-seronegative. V gene TRBV19 combines with J gene TRBJ2-1; 7 bases fit TRBD2. The CDR3 DNA follows: TGTGCCAGTAGTATAGGTGGGAGGGGCTCCTACAATGAGCAGTTCTTC. Translated: CASSIGGRGSYNEQFF.